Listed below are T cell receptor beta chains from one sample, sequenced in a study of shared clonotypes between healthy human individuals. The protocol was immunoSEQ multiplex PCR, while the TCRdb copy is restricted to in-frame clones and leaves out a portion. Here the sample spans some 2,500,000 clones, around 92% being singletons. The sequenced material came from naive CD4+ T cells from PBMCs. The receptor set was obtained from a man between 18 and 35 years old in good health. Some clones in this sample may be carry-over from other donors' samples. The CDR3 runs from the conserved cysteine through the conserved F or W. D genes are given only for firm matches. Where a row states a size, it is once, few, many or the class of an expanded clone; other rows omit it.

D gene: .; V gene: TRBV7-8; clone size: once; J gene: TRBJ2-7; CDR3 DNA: TGTGCCAGCAGCCCAGAACGGGTTTCCGAGCAGTACTTC; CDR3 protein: CASSPERVSEQYF
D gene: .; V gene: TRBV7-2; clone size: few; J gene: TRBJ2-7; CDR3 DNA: TGTGCCAGCAGCCCTTCCTCCTACGAGCAGTACTTC; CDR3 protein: CASSPSSYEQYF
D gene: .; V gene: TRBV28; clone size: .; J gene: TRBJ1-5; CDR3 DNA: TGTGCCAGCAGTCCCCGAAGGGTCAACAATCAGCCCCAGCATTTT; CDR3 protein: CASSPRRVNNQPQHF
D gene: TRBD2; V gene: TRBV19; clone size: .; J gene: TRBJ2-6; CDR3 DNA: TGTGCCAGTAGTCCCCGGGGGGAGCCTGGGGCCAACGTCCTGACTTTC; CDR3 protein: CASSPRGEPGANVLTF
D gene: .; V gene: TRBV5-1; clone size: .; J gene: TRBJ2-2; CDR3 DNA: TGCGCCAGCAGCGTCAGGGGCGACACCGGGGAGCTGTTTTTT; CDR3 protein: CASSVRGDTGELFF
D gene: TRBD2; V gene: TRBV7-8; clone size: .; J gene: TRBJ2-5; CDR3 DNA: TGTGCCAGCAGCTTAGCGGGAGGGGAAGAGACCCAGTACTTC; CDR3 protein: CASSLAGGEETQYF
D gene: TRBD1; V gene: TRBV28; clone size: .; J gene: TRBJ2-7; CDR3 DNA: TGTGCCAGCAGTTTTGGGCTGCTGGACAGGGGCTACGAGCAGTACTTC; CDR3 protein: CASSFGLLDRGYEQYF
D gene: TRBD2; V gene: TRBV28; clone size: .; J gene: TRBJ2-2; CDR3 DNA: TGTGCCAGCAGTTCCCCGGGTAGCGGGATCGGCACCGGGGAGCTGTTTTTT; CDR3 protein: CASSSPGSGIGTGELFF
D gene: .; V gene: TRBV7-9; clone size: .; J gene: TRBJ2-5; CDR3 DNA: TGTGCCAGCAGCTTAGGGGCTGACCAAGAGACCCAGTACTTC; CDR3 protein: CASSLGADQETQYF
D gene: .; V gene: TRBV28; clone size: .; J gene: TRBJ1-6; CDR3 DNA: TGTGCCAGCAGCGACCGTAATTCACCCCTCCACTTT; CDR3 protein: CASSDRNSPLHF
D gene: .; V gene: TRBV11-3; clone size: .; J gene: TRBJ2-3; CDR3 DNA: TGTGCCAGCAGCCCACGAGGACTAAACACAGATACGCAGTATTTT; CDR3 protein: CASSPRGLNTDTQYF
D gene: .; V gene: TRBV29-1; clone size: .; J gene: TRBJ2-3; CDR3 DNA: TGCAGCGTGGGGGACACAGATACGCAGTATTTT; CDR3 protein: CSVGDTDTQYF
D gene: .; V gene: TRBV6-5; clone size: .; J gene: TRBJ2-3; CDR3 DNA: TGTGCCAGCAGTTACGGGGCCACAGATACGCAGTATTTT; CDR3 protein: CASSYGATDTQYF
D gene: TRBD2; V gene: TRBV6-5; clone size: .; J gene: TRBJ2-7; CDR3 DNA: TGTGCCAGCCGGACTAGTCGTGGAAGTACCTACGAGCAGTACTTC; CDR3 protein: CASRTSRGSTYEQYF